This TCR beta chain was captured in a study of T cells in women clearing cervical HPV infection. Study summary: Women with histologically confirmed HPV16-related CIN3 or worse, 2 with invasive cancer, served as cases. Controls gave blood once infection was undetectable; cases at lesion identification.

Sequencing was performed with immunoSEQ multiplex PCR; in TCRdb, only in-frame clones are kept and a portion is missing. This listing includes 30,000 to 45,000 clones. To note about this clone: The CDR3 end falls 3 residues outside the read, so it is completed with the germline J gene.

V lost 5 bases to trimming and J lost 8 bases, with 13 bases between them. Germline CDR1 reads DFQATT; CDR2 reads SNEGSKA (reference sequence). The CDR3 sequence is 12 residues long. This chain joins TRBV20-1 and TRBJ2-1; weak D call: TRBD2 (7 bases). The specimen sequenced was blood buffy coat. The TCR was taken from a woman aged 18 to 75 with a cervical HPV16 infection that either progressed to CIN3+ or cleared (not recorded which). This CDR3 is CSASRGAYEQFF. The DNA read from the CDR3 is TGCAGTGCTTCTCGGGGGGCCTATGAG.